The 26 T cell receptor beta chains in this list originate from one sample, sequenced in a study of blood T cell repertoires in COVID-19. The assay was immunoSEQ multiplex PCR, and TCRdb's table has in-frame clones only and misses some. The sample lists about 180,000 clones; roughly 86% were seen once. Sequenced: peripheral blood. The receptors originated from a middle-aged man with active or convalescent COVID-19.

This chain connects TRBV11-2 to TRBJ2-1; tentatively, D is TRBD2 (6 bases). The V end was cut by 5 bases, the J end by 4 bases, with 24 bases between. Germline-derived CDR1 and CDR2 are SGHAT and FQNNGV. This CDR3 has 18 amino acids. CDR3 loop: CASSPNRDSLTKYNEQFF. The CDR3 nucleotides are TGTGCCAGCAGCCCTAACCGGGACTCTCTGACGAAATACAATGAGCAGTTCTTC.

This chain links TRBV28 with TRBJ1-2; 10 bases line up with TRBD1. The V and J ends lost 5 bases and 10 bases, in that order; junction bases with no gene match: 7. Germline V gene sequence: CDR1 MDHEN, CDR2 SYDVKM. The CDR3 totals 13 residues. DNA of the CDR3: TGTGCCAGCAGTAAGGGGGACAGGGGTATCTACACCTTC. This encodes CASSKGDRGIYTF.

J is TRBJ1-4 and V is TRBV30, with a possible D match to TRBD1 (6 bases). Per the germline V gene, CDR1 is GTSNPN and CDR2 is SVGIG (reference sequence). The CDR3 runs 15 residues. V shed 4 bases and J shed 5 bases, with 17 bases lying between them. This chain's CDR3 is CAWKSMDSQNEKLFF. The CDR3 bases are TGTGCCTGGAAGAGTATGGACAGTCAGAATGAAAAACTGTTTTTT.

Here the CDR3 reads CASSLRRKARGETQYF. CDR3 DNA: TGTGCCAGCAGCTTACGGCGTAAGGCAAGGGGGGAGACCCAGTACTTC. This chain joins TRBV7-2 and TRBJ2-5; perhaps TRBD1 as D (6 bases). Trimming shortened V by 2 bases and J by 5 bases, and 18 bases separated the two germline ends. The germline gives CDR1 SGHTA, CDR2 FQGNSA. The CDR3 is made up of 16 amino acids.

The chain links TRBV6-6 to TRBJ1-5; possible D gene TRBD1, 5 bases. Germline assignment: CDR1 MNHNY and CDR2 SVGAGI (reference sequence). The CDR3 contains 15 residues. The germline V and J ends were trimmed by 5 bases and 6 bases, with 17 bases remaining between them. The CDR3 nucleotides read TGTGCCAGCAGTGACACAGGTGGAGGGAGTCAGCCCCAGCATTTT. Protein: CASSDTGGGSQPQHF.

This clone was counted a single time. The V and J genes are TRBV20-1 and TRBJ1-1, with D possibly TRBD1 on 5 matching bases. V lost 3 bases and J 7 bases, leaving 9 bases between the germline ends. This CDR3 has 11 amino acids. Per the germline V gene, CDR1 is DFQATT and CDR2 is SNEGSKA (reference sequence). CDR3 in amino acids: CSARPDSEAFF. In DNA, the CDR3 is TGCAGTGCTAGGCCCGACAGTGAAGCTTTCTTT.

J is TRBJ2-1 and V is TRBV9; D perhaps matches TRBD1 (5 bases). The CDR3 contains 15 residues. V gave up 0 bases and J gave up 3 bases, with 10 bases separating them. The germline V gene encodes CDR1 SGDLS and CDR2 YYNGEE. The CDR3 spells CASSVATEYYNEQFF. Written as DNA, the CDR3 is TGTGCCAGCAGCGTAGCGACAGAATACTACAATGAGCAGTTCTTC.

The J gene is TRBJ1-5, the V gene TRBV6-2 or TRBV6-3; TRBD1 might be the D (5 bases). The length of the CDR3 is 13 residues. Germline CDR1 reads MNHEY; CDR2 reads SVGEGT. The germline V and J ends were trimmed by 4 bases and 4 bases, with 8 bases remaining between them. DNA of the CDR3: TGTGCCAGCAGTTTGCCAGGGAATCAGCCCCAGCATTTT. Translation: CASSLPGNQPQHF.

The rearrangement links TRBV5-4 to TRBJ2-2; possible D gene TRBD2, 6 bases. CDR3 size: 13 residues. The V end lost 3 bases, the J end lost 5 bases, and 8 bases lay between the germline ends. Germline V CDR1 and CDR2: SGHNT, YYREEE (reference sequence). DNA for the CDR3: TGTGCCAGCAGCTGGGACTTGACCGGGGAGCTGTTTTTT. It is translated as CASSWDLTGELFF.

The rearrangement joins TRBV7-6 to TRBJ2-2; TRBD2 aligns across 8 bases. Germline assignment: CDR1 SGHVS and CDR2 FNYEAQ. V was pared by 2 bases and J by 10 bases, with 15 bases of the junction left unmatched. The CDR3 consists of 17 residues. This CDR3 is CASSLYPPGGAPSELFF. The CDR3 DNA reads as TGTGCCAGCAGCTTATATCCCCCCGGGGGGGCCCCTTCGGAGCTGTTTTTT. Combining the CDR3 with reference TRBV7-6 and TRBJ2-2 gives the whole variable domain GAGVSQSPRYKVTKRGQDVALRCDPISGHVSLYWYRQALGQGPEFLTYFNYEAQQDKSGLPNDRFSAERPEGSISTLTIQRTEQRDSAMYRCASSLYPPGGAPSELFFGEGSRLTVL.

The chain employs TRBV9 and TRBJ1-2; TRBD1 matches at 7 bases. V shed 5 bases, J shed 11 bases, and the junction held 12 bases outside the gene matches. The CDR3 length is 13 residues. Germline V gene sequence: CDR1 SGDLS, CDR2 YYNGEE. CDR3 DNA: TGTGCCAGCAGTGACCGGACAGGACTTAGGTACACCTTC. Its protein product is CASSDRTGLRYTF.

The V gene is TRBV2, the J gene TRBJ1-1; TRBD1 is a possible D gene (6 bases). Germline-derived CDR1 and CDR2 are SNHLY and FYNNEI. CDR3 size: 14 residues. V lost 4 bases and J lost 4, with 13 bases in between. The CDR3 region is CASSAVQGSTEAFF. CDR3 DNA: TGTGCCAGCAGTGCGGTACAGGGTTCCACTGAAGCTTTCTTT.

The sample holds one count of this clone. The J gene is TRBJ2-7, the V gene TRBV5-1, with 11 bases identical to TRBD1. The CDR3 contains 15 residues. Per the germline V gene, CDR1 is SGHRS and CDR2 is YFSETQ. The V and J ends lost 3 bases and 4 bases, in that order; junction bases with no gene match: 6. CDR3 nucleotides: TGCGCCAGCAGCTACGCCGGACAGGGGGCGTACGAGCAGTACTTC. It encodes CASSYAGQGAYEQYF.

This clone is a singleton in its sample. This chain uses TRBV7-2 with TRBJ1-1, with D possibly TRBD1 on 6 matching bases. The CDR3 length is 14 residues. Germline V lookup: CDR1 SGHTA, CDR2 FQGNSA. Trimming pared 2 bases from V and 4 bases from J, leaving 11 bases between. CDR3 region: CASSLQQGSTEAFF. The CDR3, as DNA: TGTGCCAGCAGCTTACAACAGGGAAGCACTGAAGCTTTCTTT. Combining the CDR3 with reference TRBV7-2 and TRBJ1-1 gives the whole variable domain GAGVSQSPSNKVTEKGKDVELRCDPISGHTALYWYRQSLGQGLEFLIYFQGNSAPDKSGLPSDRFSAERTGGSVSTLTIQRTQQEDSAVYLCASSLQQGSTEAFFGQGTRLTVV.

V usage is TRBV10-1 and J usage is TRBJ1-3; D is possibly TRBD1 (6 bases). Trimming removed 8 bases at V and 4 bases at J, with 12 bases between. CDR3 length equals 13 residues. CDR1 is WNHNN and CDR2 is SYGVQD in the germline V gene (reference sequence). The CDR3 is CASSQGSGNTIYF. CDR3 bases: TGCGCCAGCTCACAGGGATCCGGAAACACCATATATTTT.

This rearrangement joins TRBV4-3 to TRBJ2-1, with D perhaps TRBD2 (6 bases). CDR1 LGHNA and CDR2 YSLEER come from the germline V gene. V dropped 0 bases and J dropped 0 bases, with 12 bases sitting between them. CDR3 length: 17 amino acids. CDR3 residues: CASSQDWGGVSYNEQFF. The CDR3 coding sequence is TGCGCCAGCAGCCAAGATTGGGGAGGCGTCTCCTACAATGAGCAGTTCTTC.

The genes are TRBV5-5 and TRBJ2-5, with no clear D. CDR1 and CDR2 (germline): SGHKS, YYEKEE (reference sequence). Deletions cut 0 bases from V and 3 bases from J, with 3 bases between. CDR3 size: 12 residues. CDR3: CASSLVEETQYF. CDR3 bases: TGTGCCAGCAGCTTGGTAGAAGAGACCCAGTACTTC.

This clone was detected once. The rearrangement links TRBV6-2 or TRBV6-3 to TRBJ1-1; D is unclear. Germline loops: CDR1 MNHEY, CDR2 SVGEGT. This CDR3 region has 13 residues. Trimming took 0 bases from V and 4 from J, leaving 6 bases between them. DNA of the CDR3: TGTGCCAGCAGTTACTCGAGCCCCACTGAAGCTTTCTTT. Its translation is CASSYSSPTEAFF.

The CDR3 is CASSIEQGMVNTEAFF. CDR3 in DNA: TGTGCCAGTAGTATAGAACAGGGGATGGTGAACACTGAAGCTTTCTTT. The rearrangement joins TRBV19 to TRBJ1-1; TRBD1 aligns across 7 bases. The CDR3 consists of 16 residues. Germline CDR1 LNHDA, CDR2 SQIVND (reference sequence). V shed 0 bases, J shed 0 bases, and the junction held 4 bases outside the gene matches.

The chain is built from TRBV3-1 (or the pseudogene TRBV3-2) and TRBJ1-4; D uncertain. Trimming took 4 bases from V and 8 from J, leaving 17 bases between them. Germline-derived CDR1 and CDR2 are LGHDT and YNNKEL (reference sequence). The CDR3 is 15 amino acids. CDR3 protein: CASSPGSGIGEKLFF. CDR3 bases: TGTGCCAGCAGCCCCGGGTCGGGGATCGGGGAAAAACTGTTTTTT.

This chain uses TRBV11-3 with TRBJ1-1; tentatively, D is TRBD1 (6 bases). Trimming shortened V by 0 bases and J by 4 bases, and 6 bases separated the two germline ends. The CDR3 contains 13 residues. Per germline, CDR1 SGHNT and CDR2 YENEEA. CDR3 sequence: CASSLDRGTEAFF. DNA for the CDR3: TGTGCCAGCAGCTTAGACAGGGGCACTGAAGCTTTCTTT.

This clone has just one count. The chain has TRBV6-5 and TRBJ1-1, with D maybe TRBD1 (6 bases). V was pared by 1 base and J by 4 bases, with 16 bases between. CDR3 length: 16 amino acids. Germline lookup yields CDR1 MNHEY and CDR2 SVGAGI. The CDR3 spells CASSYLSQGFGTEAFF. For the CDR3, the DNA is TGTGCCAGCAGTTACTTGTCCCAGGGGTTTGGCACTGAAGCTTTCTTT.

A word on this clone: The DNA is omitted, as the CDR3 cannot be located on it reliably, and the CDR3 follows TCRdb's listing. The CDR3 spells CASSQGGQAPQWAISPSIF. V usage is TRBV14 and J usage is TRBJ1-5; the listed D gene, TRBD1, was not tested against the DNA. The germline V gene has CDR1 SGHDN and CDR2 FVKESK. The CDR3 has 19 residues if both end residues are counted.

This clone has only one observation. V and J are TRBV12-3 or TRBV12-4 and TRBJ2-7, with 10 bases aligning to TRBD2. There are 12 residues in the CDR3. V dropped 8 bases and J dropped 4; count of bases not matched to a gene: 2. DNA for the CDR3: TGTGCCAGCGGAGCGGGGGGGTACGAGCAGTACTTC. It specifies CASGAGGYEQYF.

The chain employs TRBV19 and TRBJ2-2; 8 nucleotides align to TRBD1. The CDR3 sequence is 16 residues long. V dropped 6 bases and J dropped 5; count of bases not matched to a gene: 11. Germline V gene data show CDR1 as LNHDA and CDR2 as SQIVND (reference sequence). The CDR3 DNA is TGTGCCAGTAGAGGAAGGACAGGGCGAAGAACCGGGGAGCTGTTTTTT. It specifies CASRGRTGRRTGELFF.

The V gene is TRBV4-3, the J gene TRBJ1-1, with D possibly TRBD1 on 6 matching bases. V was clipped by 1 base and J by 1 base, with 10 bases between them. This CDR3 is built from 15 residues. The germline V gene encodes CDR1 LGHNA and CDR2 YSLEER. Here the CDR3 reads CASSQAGGQNTEAFF. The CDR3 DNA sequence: TGCGCCAGCAGCCAAGCGGGGGGACAGAACACTGAAGCTTTCTTT.